The T cell receptor beta chain described here comes from a study of blood T cells in healthy people across ages. Study observations and caveats: Donor CMV status, an unknown factor, possibly confounded changes in expanded clonotypes. Diversity of TCR beta per million T cells declined in a roughly linear way with age. Diversity was higher, and naive CD4+ cells more numerous, in long-lived donors than in aged donors.

The ends were cut back, 5 bases at V and 7 bases at J, with 15 bases in the middle. Germline V CDR1 and CDR2: SGHTA, FQGNSA. The CDR3 has 13 residues. Samples each had at least 5 micrograms of total RNA extracted. On this clonotype: Its target is unknown.

A second PCR, run for roughly 7 to 12 cycles, used a sample-barcoded 5' primer plus a J-beta primer mix. TCRdb re-called the 5' RACE reads with MiXCR, one entry per CDR3 protein. The sample has 1.5 million to 1.9 million distinct CDR3 sequences, around 40% seen once; the top ten hold about 4%. This TCR was recovered from a woman aged 18-35 years in good health. V is TRBV7-2 and J is TRBJ2-7; no clear D gene. The sample consisted of blood. The CDR3 DNA is TGTGCCAGCAGCGCCCAGAATTTCAATGAGCAGTACTTC. Residues: CASSAQNFNEQYF.